Below, 12 T cell receptor beta chains from the same sample are listed, as sequenced in a study of blood T cell repertoires in COVID-19. Method: immunoSEQ multiplex PCR; TCRdb's copy keeps in-frame clones and lacks some. Of about 260,000 clones in the sample, over 70% were seen once. What was sequenced was peripheral blood. The receptors originated from a woman between 35 and 50 years old who had recovered from COVID-19.

This clone was observed a few times. The V and J genes are TRBV10-2 and TRBJ1-2; TRBD1 might be the D (5 bases). Germline V CDR1 and CDR2: WSHSY, SAAADI. The CDR3 runs 17 residues. The V end was cut by 8 bases, the J end by 2 bases, with 24 bases between. For the CDR3, the DNA is TGCGCCAGCGGCCCCACGGGAGGCAGGGTGGAGAACTATGGCTACACCTTC. It is translated as CASGPTGGRVENYGYTF.

The V gene is TRBV7-2, the J gene TRBJ2-3; D unresolved. CDR3 size: 14 residues. Germline V gives CDR1 SGHTA, CDR2 FQGNSA. V lost 1 base and J 6 bases, leaving 11 bases between the germline ends. The CDR3 coding sequence is TGTGCCAGCAGCTTAGGGGCGCGCTATGATACGCAGTATTTT. This sequence encodes CASSLGARYDTQYF.

The chain combines TRBV3-1 (or the pseudogene TRBV3-2) with TRBJ2-2, with 9 positions matching TRBD1. Germline V gene data show CDR1 as LGHDT and CDR2 as YNNKEL (reference sequence). Trimming took 2 bases from V and 7 from J; bases not matched to a gene: 5. The CDR3 sequence is 15 residues long. The CDR3 protein is CASSQRDRAHGELFF. CDR3 DNA: TGTGCCAGCAGCCAAAGGGACAGGGCTCACGGGGAGCTGTTTTTT.

This CDR3 is CAISESPGLGAYEQYF. The CDR3 nucleotides read TGTGCCATCAGTGAGTCGCCGGGACTAGGGGCCTACGAGCAGTACTTC. This chain joins TRBV10-3 and TRBJ2-7; 8 bases are a match to TRBD2. V dropped 0 bases and J dropped 2; count of bases not matched to a gene: 6. Germline-derived CDR1 and CDR2 are ENHRY and SYGVKD. This CDR3 has 16 residues.

The chain uses TRBV28 and TRBJ2-3, with a possible D match to TRBD1 (6 bases). The germline V gene encodes CDR1 MDHEN and CDR2 SYDVKM. The CDR3 is 20 amino acids. Trimming removed 3 bases from V and 2 bases from J, with 27 bases in between. The CDR3 sequence: CASSFLRGRTDRDATDTQYF. The CDR3, as DNA: TGTGCCAGCAGTTTCCTCAGGGGTAGGACGGACCGAGACGCCACAGATACGCAGTATTTT. Full variable domain (rest looked up from reference TRBV28 and TRBJ2-3): DVKVTQSSRYLVKRTGEKVFLECVQDMDHENMFWYRQDPGLGLRLIYFSYDVKMKEKGDIPEGYSVSREKKERFSLILESASTNQTSMYLCASSFLRGRTDRDATDTQYFGPGTRLTVL.

The chain links TRBV5-5 to TRBJ2-7, with unresolved D. V was clipped by 4 bases and J by 0 bases, with 11 bases between them. Germline V gene lookup returns CDR1 SGHKS and CDR2 YYEKEE (reference sequence). This CDR3 is 14 amino acids long. The CDR3 region is CASSPQAYSYEQYF. In DNA form, the CDR3 reads TGTGCCAGCAGCCCCCAGGCTTACTCCTACGAGCAGTACTTC.

This clone was counted a few times. J is TRBJ2-5 and V is TRBV19, with a tentative D call TRBD2 (6 bases). Looked up from germline, CDR1 is LNHDA and CDR2 is SQIVND (reference sequence). The V end was cut by 3 bases, the J end by 2 bases, with 13 bases between. This CDR3 contains 15 residues. The CDR3 loop reads CASSILGGSQETQYF. CDR3 DNA sequence: TGTGCCAGTAGTATTCTGGGGGGAAGTCAAGAGACCCAGTACTTC.

The CDR3 DNA reads TGTGCCTGGGCGCCCTTTGCCGGTGAAAAACTGTTTTTT. Amino acid sequence: CAWAPFAGEKLFF. This chain connects TRBV30 to TRBJ1-4; D is ambiguous. The CDR3 is made up of 13 amino acids. CDR1 GTSNPN and CDR2 SVGIG come from the germline V gene (reference sequence). The ends were cut back, 5 bases at V and 7 bases at J, with 14 bases in the middle.

The chain has TRBV6-2 or TRBV6-3 and TRBJ1-2; 8 bases line up with TRBD1. V was clipped by 8 bases and J by 3 bases; unmatched bases: 5. The CDR3 sequence is 13 residues long. Germline CDR1 and CDR2: MNHEY and SVGEGT. The CDR3, as DNA: TGTGCCAGCCGCCAACAGGGGGACTATGGCTACACCTTC. Residues: CASRQQGDYGYTF.

This sequence joins TRBV28 and TRBJ1-2; D uncertain. The CDR3 totals 13 residues. Trimming removed 6 bases at V and 0 bases at J, with 8 bases between. Germline V lookup: CDR1 MDHEN, CDR2 SYDVKM. The CDR3 loop is CASRPTPNYGYTF. The CDR3 nucleotides are TGTGCCAGCAGACCCACTCCTAACTATGGCTACACCTTC.

This sequence joins TRBV4-1 and TRBJ2-5; possibly TRBD2 for D (5 bases). The V gene lost 0 bases and the J gene lost 5 bases, with 22 bases spanning the gap. Germline V gene sequence: CDR1 MGHRA, CDR2 YSYEKL. The CDR3 has 18 residues. In DNA, the CDR3 is TGCGCCAGCAGCCAAGATTTGAGAAGGGAGCGATTACGGGAGACCCAGTACTTC. Its protein is CASSQDLRRERLRETQYF.

The chain joins TRBV2 to TRBJ2-7; 7 bases are shared with TRBD1. The CDR3 runs to 13 residues. Germline assignment: CDR1 SNHLY and CDR2 FYNNEI. V dropped 6 bases and J dropped 3; count of bases not matched to a gene: 5. CDR3 sequence reads: CASSRDSYYEQYF. The DNA of the CDR3 is TGTGCCAGCAGCCGGGACAGTTACTACGAGCAGTACTTC. The complete variable domain, with remaining parts taken from reference TRBV2 and TRBJ2-7, reads EPEVTQTPSHQVTQMGQEVILRCVPISNHLYFYWYRQILGQKVEFLVSFYNNEISEKSEIFDDQFSVERPDGSNFTLKIRSTKLEDSAMYFCASSRDSYYEQYFGPGTRLTVT.